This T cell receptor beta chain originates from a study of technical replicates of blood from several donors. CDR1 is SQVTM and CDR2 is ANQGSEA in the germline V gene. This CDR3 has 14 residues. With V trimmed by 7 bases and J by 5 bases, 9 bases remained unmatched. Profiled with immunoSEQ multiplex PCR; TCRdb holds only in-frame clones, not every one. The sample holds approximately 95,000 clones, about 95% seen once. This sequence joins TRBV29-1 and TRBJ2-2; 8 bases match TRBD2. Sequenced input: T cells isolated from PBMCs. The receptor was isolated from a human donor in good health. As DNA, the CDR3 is TGCAGCGCCGAGCTAGCGGGCGTTACCGGGGAGCTGTTTTTT. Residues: CSAELAGVTGELFF.